Listed below are T cell receptor beta chains from one sample, sequenced in a study of blood T cells in healthy people across ages. TCRdb analysed the 5' RACE reads with MiXCR anew, one entry per CDR3 protein. The repertoire includes roughly 1.9 million distinct CDR3 sequences, about two fifths of them detected once, and under 25% sits in the top ten. Source material: blood. Receptors were obtained from a human donor in good health. The CDR3 runs from the conserved cysteine through the conserved F or W. D genes are given only for firm matches. For some rows the clone size is stated as once, few or many, or as a class when expanded; others skip it.

D gene: .; clone size: .; J gene: TRBJ1-5; V gene: TRBV12-3/TRBV12-4; CDR3 DNA: TGTGCCAGCAGGACGGGGGGCGGGCAGCCCCAGCATTTT; CDR3 protein: CASRTGGGQPQHF
D gene: TRBD1; clone size: .; J gene: TRBJ1-2; V gene: TRBV12-5; CDR3 DNA: TGTGCTAGTGGCCCTACAGGGGGCTCTGGCTACACCTTC; CDR3 protein: CASGPTGGSGYTF
D gene: TRBD2; clone size: once; J gene: TRBJ2-1; V gene: TRBV6-2/TRBV6-3; CDR3 DNA: TGTGCCAGCAGACGAGGGACTAGCGGGACGAATGAGCAGTTCTTC; CDR3 protein: CASRRGTSGTNEQFF
D gene: .; clone size: .; J gene: TRBJ1-2; V gene: TRBV2; CDR3 DNA: TGTGCCAGCAGTGAAGCGCGAGGCAGGAAGGGAGCCCATGGCTACACCTTC; CDR3 protein: CASSEARGRKGAHGYTF
D gene: .; clone size: .; J gene: TRBJ2-1; V gene: TRBV6-1; CDR3 DNA: TGTGCCAGCAGTGAACAGCTCCTGGAGGAGCAGTTCTTC; CDR3 protein: CASSEQLLEEQFF
D gene: .; clone size: .; J gene: TRBJ1-6; V gene: TRBV10-3; CDR3 DNA: TGTGCCACGACGGTCGCTGCTGAGGGCTCCTCACCCCTCCACTTT; CDR3 protein: CATTVAAEGSSPLHF
D gene: .; clone size: .; J gene: TRBJ2-2; V gene: TRBV6-5; CDR3 DNA: TGTGCCAGCAGTTACTGGCGGGGTGGCGGGGAGCTGTTTTTT; CDR3 protein: CASSYWRGGGELFF
D gene: .; clone size: .; J gene: TRBJ2-1; V gene: TRBV20-1; CDR3 DNA: TGCAGTGCGCTACAGGAAAATGAGCAGTTCTTC; CDR3 protein: CSALQENEQFF
D gene: TRBD1; clone size: few; J gene: TRBJ2-1; V gene: TRBV7-7; CDR3 DNA: TGTGCTAGCAGCCCGCTGACAGGGGGCATTTACAATGAGCAGTTCTTC; CDR3 protein: CASSPLTGGIYNEQFF
D gene: .; clone size: once; J gene: TRBJ1-5; V gene: TRBV7-8; CDR3 DNA: TGTGCCAGCAGCTTAGGCGGACCTCCCCAGCATTTT; CDR3 protein: CASSLGGPPQHF
D gene: TRBD1; clone size: .; J gene: TRBJ1-1; V gene: TRBV28; CDR3 DNA: TGTGCCAGTAAAACAGGGGCTTGGGCTGGGGCCACTGAAGCTTTCTTT; CDR3 protein: CASKTGAWAGATEAFF
D gene: .; clone size: .; J gene: TRBJ2-1; V gene: TRBV20-1; CDR3 DNA: TGCAGTGCTACGTCAGGAGCGGCTTTATCCTACAATGAGCAGTTCTTC; CDR3 protein: CSATSGAALSYNEQFF